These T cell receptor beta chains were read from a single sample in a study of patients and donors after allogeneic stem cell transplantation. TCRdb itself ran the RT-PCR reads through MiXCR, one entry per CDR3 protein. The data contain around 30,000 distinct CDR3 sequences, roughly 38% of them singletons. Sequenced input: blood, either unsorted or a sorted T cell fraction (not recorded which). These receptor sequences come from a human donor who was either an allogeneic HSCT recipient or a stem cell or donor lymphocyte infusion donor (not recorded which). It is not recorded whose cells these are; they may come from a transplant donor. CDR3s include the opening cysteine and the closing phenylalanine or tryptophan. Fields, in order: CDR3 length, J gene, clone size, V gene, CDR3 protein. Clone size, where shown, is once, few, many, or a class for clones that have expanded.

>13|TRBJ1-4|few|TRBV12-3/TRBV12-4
CASTIRGDEKLFF
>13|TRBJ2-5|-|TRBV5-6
CASSLPGSRTQYF
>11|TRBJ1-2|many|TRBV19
CASSTADGYTF
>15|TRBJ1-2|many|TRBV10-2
CASNTRDRANYGYTF
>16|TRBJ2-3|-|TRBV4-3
CASSQERGGAADTQYF
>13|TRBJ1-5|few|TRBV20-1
CSARGDRVTPQHF
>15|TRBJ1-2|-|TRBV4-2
CASSQIRDKSYGYTF
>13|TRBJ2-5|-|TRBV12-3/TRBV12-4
CASSPRISETQYF
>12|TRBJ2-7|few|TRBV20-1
CSARLSNYEQYF
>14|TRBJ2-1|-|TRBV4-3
CASSQAWEGNEQFF
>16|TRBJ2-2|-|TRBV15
CATSRKAGANTGELFF
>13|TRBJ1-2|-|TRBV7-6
CASSPGQGRSYTF
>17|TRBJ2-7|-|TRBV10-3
CAISDGGLAEPIYEQYF
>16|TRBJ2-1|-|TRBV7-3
CASSLQGLDSYNEQFF
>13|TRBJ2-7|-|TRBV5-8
CASSLAVYYEQYF
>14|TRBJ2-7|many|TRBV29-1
CSVPSRDGGHEQYF
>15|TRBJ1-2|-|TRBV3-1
CASSQPGSHGRGYTF
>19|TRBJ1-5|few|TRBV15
CATSRGYRGRGYSNQPQHF
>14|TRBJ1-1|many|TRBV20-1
CSASEPGSGTEAFF